This T cell receptor (beta chain) was captured in a study of identical twins. Germline values: CDR1 ENHRY, CDR2 SYGVKD. The CDR3 length is 14 residues. The V end was cut by 4 bases, the J end by 5 bases, with 15 bases between. This clonotype was found many times. TCRdb re-called the 5' RACE reads with MiXCR, one entry per CDR3 protein. Of a few hundred thousand distinct CDR3 sequences in the sample, 15% to 20% are singletons; the top ten hold 9.5% to 15%. The sample was naive T cells sorted from blood. The rearrangement links TRBV10-3 to TRBJ2-7; D might be TRBD2 (6 bases). This sequence was found in a man aged 50 to 60 in good health. The CDR3 nucleotides are TGTGCCATCAGTGCAATCGGGAGTGTGGACGAGCAGTACTTC. Amino acid sequence: CAISAIGSVDEQYF.